This T cell receptor (beta chain) was found in a study of T cell responses to AZD1222 COVID-19 vaccine (dated by TCRdb to the early 2020s). For the wider study: TCR sequencing covered 230 to 250 trial participants: about 210 given two doses of AZD1222 and around 26 given two doses of MenACWY control vaccine. Trial participants were enrolled by age into 18-55, 56-69 and 70-plus year subgroups, with approximately 150, 30 and 60 TCR-sequenced participants respectively.

In light of the paper, this sample's time point label describes: about 28 days (+/-7) after the second vaccine dose. AZD1222 recipients with second doses at about 4 weeks or about 12 weeks were pooled, because spike-specific TCR depth and breadth did not differ between schedules. The vaccinee samples were drawn from two UK trials, COV001 and COV002, one of which was a single-blind randomized controlled phase 2/3 trial testing AZD1222 (ChAdOx1 nCoV-19) in healthy adults. Trial participant PBMC samples were collected at day 0 and day 28 after the second dose for TCRbeta chain sequencing. V loses 8 bases of germline sequence and J loses 2 bases, and the interval between the two ends is 10 bases. The CDR3 sequence holds 12 residues, the cysteine and phenylalanine included. Only the CDR3 part of the read is kept: 36 bases, read in frame from the first base. CDR1 is given as SEHNR and CDR2 as FQNEAQ, both from the germline V gene (reference sequence).

General findings and caveats noted by the study authors: Only five or six AZD1222 recipients were SARS-CoV-2 seropositive at baseline, limiting conclusions about previously exposed vaccinees. A significant rise in spike-specific TCR breadth and depth was observed after two AZD1222 doses relative to day 0 and relative to MenACWY recipients. Because no day 14 peak-response samples were available, the repertoires could be characterized only after the peak T cell response. Epitopes outside the regions mutated in the B.1.351 and B.1.1.7 variants were reportedly recognized by nearly half of the unique spike-specific TCRs. Participants were mostly white British and included more females than males, and it was suggested by the authors that clonal diversity may have been underestimated. In the small 56-69-year group, the increase in depth fell short of significance, most likely because of low power. The vaccine-associated CD4 TCRs covered the entire spike protein, and the dominant responses fell in regions 160-218 and 743-854.

About this clone itself: The antigen this receptor binds is unknown. Base qualities were left out, and no much larger clone turns up one base away.

The CDR3 regions of human TCRbeta chains were analyzed by immunosequencing. The original pipeline was this. TCRs in the repertoires were matched against a reference library of SARS-CoV-2-specific TCRs that had been generated with the MIRA antigen-specificity platform. Breadth was defined as the fraction of unique TCRs that were SARS-CoV-2-associated. Depth was defined as the fraction of total T cells that were SARS-CoV-2-associated. Each spike-specific TCR was assigned to its reactive spike region and to a CD4 or CD8 class using the MIRA data. Log10-transformed breadth and depth values were compared by one-way ANOVA with Sidak's multiple comparisons tests. TCRdb retrieved this table from immuneACCESS and kept in-frame rearrangements only. Not all clones are present; in checked studies, unresolved V genes account for under half, and no reason is known for the remainder. That table gives V, J and clone size, and the DNA gave D and trimming. Counted in this sample were 90,000 to 150,000 clones; 88% of them appeared once. Less than 4% of the sample rests with the top ten.

The origin of this receptor is an adult who received the AZD1222 COVID-19 vaccine. This chain joins TRBV7-9 to TRBJ2-7; the D gene is perhaps TRBD2, on 5 matching bases. The input for sequencing was peripheral blood, taken 28 days after the second AZD1222 dose. In nucleotide form, the sequence is TGTGCCAGCGAGGGCCTGACCTACGAGCAGTACTTC. It is translated as CASEGLTYEQYF.